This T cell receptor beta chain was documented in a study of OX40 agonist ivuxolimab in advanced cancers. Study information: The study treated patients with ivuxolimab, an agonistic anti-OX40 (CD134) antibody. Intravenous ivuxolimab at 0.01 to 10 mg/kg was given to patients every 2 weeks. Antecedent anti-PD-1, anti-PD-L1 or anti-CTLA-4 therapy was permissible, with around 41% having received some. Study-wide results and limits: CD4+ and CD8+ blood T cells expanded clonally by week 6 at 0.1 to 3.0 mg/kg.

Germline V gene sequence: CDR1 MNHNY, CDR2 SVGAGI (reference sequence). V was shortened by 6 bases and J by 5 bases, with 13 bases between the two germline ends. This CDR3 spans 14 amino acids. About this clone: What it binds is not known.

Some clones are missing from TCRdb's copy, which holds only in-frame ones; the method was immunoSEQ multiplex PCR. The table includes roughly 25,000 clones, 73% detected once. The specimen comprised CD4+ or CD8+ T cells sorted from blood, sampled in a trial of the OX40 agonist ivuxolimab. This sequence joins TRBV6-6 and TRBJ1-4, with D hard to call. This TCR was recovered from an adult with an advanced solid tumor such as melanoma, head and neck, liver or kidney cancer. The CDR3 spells CASRLVLGNEKLFF. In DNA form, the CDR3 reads TGTGCCAGCAGGCTCGTCCTGGGGAATGAAAAACTGTTTTTT.